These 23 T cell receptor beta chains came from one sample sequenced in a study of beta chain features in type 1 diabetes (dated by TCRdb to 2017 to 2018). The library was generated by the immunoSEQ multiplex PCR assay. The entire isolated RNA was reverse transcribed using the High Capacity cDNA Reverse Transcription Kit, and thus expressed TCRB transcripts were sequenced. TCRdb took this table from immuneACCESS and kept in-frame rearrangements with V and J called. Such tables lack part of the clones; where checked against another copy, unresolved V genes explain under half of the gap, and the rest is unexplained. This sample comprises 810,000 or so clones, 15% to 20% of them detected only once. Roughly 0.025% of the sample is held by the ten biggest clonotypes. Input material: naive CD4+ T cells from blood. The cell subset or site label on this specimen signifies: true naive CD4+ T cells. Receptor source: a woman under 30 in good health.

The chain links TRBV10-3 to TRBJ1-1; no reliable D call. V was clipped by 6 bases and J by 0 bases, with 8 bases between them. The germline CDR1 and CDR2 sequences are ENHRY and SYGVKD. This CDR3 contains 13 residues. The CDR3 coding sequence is TGTGCCATCAGGATTACACTGAACACTGAAGCTTTCTTT. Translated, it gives CAIRITLNTEAFF.

This CDR3 is CASSTLNGYTF. The CDR3 DNA sequence: TGTGCCAGCAGCACCCTAAATGGCTACACCTTC. J is TRBJ1-2 and V is TRBV4-2, with D hard to call. The CDR3 loop spans 11 amino acids. Trimming left V 5 bases short and J 6 bases short, with 7 bases between. Germline CDR1 LGHNA, CDR2 YNFKEQ.

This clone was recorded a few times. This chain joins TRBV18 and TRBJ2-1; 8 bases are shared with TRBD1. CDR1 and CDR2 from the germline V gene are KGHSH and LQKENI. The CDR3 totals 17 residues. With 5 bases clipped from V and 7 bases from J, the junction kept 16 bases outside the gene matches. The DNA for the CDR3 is TGTGCCAGCTCAAATACCGGGACAGGTACAACTATGAATGAGCAGTTCTTC. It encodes CASSNTGTGTTMNEQFF.

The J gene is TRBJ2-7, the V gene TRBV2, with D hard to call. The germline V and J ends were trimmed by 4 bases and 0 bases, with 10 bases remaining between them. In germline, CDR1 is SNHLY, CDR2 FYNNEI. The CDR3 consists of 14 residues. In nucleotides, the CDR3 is TGTGCCAGCAGTGGAGTACAGAGCTCCTACGAGCAGTACTTC. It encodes CASSGVQSSYEQYF.

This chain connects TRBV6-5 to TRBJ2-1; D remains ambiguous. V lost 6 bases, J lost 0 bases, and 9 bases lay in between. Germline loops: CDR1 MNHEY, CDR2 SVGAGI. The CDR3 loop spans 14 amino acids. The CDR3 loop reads CASRRKSSYNEQFF. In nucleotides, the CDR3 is TGTGCCAGCAGGCGGAAGAGCTCCTACAATGAGCAGTTCTTC.

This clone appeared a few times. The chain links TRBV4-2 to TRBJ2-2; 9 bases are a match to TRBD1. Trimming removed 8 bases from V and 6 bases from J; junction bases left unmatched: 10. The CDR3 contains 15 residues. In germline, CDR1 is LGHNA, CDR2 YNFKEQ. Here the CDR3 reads CASCRDRVDAGELFF. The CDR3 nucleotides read TGTGCCAGCTGCCGGGACAGGGTAGATGCCGGGGAGCTGTTTTTT.

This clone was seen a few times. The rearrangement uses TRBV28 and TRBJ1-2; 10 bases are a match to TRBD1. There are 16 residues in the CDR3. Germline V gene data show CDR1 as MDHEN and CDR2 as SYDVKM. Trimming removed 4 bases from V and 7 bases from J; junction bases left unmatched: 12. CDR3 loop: CASSYNGQGVRRGYTF. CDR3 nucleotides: TGTGCCAGCAGTTACAACGGACAGGGGGTTCGTCGTGGCTACACCTTC.

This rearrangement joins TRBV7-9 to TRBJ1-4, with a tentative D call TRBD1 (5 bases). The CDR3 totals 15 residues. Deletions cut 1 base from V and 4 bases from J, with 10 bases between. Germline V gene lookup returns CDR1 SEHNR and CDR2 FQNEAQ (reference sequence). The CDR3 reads CASSLDAGRNEKLFF. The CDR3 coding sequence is TGTGCCAGCAGCTTAGACGCAGGGCGTAATGAAAAACTGTTTTTT. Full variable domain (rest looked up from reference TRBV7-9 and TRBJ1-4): DTGVSQNPRHKITKRGQNVTFRCDPISEHNRLYWYRQTLGQGPEFLTYFQNEAQLEKSRLLSDRFSAERPKGSFSTLEIQRTEQGDSAMYLCASSLDAGRNEKLFFGSGTQLSVL.

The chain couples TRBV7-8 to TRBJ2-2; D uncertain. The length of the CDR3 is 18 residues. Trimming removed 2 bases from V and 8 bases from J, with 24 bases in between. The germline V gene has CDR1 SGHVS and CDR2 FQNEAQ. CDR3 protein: CASSLSFWRGSVEGELFF. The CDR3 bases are TGTGCCAGCAGCTTATCTTTTTGGCGAGGCAGCGTGGAAGGGGAGCTGTTTTTT.

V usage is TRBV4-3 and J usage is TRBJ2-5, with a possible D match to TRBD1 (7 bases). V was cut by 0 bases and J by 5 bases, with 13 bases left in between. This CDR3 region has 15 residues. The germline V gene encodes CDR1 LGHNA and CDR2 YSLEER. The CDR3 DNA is TGCGCCAGCAGCCAAGAAGGCAGGGGGAGGGAGACCCAGTACTTC. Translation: CASSQEGRGRETQYF.

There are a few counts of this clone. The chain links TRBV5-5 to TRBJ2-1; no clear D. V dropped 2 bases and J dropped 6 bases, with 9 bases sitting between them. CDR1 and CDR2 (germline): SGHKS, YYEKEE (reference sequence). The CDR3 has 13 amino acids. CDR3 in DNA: TGTGCCAGCAGCTTCGTTTCCGGCAATGAGCAGTTCTTC. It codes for CASSFVSGNEQFF.

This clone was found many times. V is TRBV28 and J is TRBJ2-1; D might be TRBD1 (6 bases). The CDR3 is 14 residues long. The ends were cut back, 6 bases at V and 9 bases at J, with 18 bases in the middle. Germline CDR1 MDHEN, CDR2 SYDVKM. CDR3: CASSLEQGAVEQFF. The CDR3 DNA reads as TGTGCCAGCAGCTTAGAACAGGGAGCGGTTGAGCAGTTCTTC.

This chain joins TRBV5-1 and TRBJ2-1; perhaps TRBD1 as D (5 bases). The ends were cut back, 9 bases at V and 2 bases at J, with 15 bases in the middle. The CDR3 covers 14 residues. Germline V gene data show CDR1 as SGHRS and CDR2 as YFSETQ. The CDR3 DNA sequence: TGCGCCACCAAAGACAGCCCAACCTACAATGAGCAGTTCTTC. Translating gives CATKDSPTYNEQFF.

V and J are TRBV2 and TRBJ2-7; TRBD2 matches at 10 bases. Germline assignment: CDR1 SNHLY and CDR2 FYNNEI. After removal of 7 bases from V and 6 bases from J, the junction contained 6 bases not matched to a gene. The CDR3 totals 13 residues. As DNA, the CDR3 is TGTGCCAGCACAGCGGGAGGGCCCCGCGAGCAGTACTTC. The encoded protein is CASTAGGPREQYF. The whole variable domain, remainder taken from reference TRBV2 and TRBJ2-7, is EPEVTQTPSHQVTQMGQEVILRCVPISNHLYFYWYRQILGQKVEFLVSFYNNEISEKSEIFDDQFSVERPDGSNFTLKIRSTKLEDSAMYFCASTAGGPREQYFGPGTRLTVT.

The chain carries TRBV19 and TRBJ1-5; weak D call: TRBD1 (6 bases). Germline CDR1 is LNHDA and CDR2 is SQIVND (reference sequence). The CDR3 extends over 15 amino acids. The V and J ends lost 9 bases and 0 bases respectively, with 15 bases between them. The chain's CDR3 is CASTDRSYSNQPQHF. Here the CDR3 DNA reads TGTGCCAGCACAGACAGGTCTTATAGCAATCAGCCCCAGCATTTT.

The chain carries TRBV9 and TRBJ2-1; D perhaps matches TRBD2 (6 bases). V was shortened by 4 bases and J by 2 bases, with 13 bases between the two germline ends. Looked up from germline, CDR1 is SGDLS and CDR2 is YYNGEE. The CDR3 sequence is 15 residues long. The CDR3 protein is CASSPREPAYNEQFF. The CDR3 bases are TGTGCCAGCAGCCCACGGGAGCCCGCCTACAATGAGCAGTTCTTC.

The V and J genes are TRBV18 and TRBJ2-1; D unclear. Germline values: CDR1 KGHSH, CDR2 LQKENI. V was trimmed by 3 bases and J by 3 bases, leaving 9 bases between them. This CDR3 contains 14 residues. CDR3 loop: CASSPGWYYNEQFF. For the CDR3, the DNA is TGTGCCAGCTCACCGGGTTGGTACTACAATGAGCAGTTCTTC.

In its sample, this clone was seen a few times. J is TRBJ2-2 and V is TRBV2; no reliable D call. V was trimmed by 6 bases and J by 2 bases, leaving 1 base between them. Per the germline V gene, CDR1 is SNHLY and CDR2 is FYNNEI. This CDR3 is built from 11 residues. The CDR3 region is CASRNTGELFF. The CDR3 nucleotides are TGTGCCAGCAGAAACACCGGGGAGCTGTTTTTT. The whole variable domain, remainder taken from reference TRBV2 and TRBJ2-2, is EPEVTQTPSHQVTQMGQEVILRCVPISNHLYFYWYRQILGQKVEFLVSFYNNEISEKSEIFDDQFSVERPDGSNFTLKIRSTKLEDSAMYFCASRNTGELFFGEGSRLTVL.

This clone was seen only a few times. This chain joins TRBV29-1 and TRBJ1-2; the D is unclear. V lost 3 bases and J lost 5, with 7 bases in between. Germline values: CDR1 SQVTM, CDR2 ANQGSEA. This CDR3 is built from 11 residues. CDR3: CSVDPGYGYTF. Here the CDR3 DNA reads TGCAGCGTTGACCCCGGATATGGCTACACCTTC.

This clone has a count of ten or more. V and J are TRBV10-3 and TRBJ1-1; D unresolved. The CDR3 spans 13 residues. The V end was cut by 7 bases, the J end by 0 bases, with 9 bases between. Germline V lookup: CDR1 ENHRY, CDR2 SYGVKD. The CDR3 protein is CAITRTLNTEAFF. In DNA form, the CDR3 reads TGTGCCATCACCCGGACTCTGAACACTGAAGCTTTCTTT.

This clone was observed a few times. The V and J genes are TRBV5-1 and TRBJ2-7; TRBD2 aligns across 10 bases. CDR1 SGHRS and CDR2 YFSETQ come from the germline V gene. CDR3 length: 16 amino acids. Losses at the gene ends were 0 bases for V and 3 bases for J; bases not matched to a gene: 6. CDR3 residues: CASSLASSGSFYEQYF. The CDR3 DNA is TGCGCCAGCAGCTTGGCGTCTAGCGGGAGTTTCTACGAGCAGTACTTC.

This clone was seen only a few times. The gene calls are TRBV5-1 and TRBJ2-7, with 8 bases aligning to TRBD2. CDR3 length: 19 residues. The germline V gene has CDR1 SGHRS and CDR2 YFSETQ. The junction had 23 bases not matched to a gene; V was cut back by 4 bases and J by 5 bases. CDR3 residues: CASSRRLTPAGAGGDEQYF. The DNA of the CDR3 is TGCGCCAGCAGCCGGCGATTAACTCCAGCGGGAGCGGGCGGCGACGAGCAGTACTTC.

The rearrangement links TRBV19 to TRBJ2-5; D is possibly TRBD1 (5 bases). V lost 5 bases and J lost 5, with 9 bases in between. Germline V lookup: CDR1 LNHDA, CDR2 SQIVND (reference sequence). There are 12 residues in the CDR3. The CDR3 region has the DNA TGTGCCAGTAGTCCAGGGATGGAGACCCAGTACTTC. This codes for CASSPGMETQYF.